What follows are 3 T cell receptor beta chains derived from one specimen sequenced in a study of CD4 and CD8 cells across lung adenocarcinoma regions. In TCRdb, the PCR reads were re-called with MiXCR into one record per CDR3 protein. The table includes about 20,000 distinct CDR3 sequences, about half detected once. Sequencing was done on a sample of CD8+ T cells from the center of a lung tumor. These receptors all stem from a female donor with lung adenocarcinoma. The CD4 and CD8 labels of this study may be unreliable.

This chain uses TRBV6-1 with TRBJ2-3; TRBD1 aligns across 8 bases. The CDR3 consists of 16 residues. After removal of 6 bases from V and 2 bases from J, the junction contained 10 bases not matched to a gene. Germline V gives CDR1 MNHNS, CDR2 SASEGT. The CDR3 nucleotides read TGTGCCAGCAGGGCCCGGGACAGGCAAAACACAGATACGCAGTATTTT. It yields the protein CASRARDRQNTDTQYF.

V usage is TRBV27 and J usage is TRBJ2-2; D could derive from TRBD1 or TRBD2 (6 bases each). The DNA matches TRBJ2-3 better at its end, which makes the J call doubtful. The CDR3 runs to 15 residues. The germline CDR1 and CDR2 sequences are MNHEY and SMNVEV (reference sequence). Here the CDR3 reads CASSLRGTNTGKQYF. The CDR3 DNA sequence: TGTGCCAGCAGTCTACGGGGGACAAACACCGGGAAGCAGTATTTT.

The chain joins TRBV9 to TRBJ1-5; a weak D match, TRBD1 (5 bases). The ends were cut back, 4 bases at V and 6 bases at J, with 11 bases in the middle. CDR3 size: 13 residues. Germline V CDR1 and CDR2: SGDLS, YYNGEE. CDR3: CASSLDGGQPQHF. For the CDR3, the DNA is TGTGCCAGCAGCTTAGACGGGGGTCAGCCCCAGCATTTT. The full variable domain, its missing parts supplied by reference TRBV9 and TRBJ1-5, is DSGVTQTPKHLITATGQRVTLRCSPRSGDLSVYWYQQSLDQGLQFLIQYYNGEERAKGNILERFSAQQFPDLHSELNLSSLELGDSALYFCASSLDGGQPQHFGDGTRLSIL.